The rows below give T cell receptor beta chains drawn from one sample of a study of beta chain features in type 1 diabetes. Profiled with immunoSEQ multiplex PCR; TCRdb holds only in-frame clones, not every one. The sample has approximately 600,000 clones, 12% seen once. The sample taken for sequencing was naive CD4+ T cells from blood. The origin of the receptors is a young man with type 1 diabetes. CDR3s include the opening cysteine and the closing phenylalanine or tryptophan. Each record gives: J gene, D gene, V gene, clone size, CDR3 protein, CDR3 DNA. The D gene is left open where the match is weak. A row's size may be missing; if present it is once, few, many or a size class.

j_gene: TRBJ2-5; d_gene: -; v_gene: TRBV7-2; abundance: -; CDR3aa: CASSFGGLSETQYF; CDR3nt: TGTGCCAGCAGCTTTGGCGGTCTATCGGAGACCCAGTACTTC
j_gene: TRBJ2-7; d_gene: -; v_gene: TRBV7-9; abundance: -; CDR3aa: CASSSGEGYEQYF; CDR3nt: TGTGCCAGCAGCTCCGGGGAAGGCTACGAGCAGTACTTC
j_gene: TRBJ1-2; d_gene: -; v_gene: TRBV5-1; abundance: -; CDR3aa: CASSLADGRNYGYTF; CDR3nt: TGCGCCAGCAGCTTGGCCGACGGCCGGAACTATGGCTACACCTTC
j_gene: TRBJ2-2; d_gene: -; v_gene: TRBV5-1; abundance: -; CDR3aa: CASRLGAAANTGELFF; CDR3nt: TGCGCCAGCAGACTAGGGGCGGCGGCGAACACCGGGGAGCTGTTTTTT
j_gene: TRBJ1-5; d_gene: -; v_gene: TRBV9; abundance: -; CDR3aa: CASSVDLNQPQHF; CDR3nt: TGTGCCAGCAGCGTAGACCTGAATCAGCCCCAGCATTTT
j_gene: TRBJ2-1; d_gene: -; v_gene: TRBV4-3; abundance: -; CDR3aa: CASSQEPAGSYNEQFF; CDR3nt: TGCGCCAGCAGCCAAGAGCCAGCGGGCTCCTACAATGAGCAGTTCTTC
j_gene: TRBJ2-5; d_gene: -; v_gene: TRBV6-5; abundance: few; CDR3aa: CASSQGQLQETQYF; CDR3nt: TGTGCCAGCAGTCAAGGACAGTTACAAGAGACCCAGTACTTC
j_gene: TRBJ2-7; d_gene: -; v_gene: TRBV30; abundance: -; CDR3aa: CAWSSPYEQYF; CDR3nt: TGTGCCTGGAGTTCTCCCTACGAGCAGTACTTC
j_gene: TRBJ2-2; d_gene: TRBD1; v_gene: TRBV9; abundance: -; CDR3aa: CASSPRGQGGTTGELFF; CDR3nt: TGTGCCAGCAGCCCAAGGGGACAGGGGGGAACCACCGGGGAGCTGTTTTTT
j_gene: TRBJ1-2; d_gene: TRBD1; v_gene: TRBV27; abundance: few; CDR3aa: CASSSRQGVQGYYGYTF; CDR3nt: TGTGCCAGCAGTTCCCGACAGGGGGTCCAGGGGTACTATGGCTACACCTTC
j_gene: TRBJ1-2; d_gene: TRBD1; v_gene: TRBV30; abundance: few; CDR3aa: CAWVKSGADRGGYTF; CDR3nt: TGTGCCTGGGTGAAATCCGGAGCGGACAGGGGTGGCTACACCTTC
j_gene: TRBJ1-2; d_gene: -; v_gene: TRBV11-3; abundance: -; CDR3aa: CASSSLQDYGYTF; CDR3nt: TGTGCCAGCAGCTCGTTACAGGACTATGGCTACACCTTC
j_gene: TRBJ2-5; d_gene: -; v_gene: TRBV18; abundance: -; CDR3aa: CASSQNGGDPQETQYF; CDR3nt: TGTGCCAGCTCCCAAAACGGGGGCGACCCCCAAGAGACCCAGTACTTC
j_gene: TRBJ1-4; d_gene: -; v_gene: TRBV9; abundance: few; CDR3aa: CASSATEGFYEKLFF; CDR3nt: TGTGCCAGCAGCGCAACGGAGGGTTTTTATGAAAAACTGTTTTTT
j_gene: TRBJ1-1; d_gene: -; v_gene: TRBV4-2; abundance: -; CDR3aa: CASSQEAKGTEAFF; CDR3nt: TGTGCCAGCAGCCAAGAGGCCAAAGGGACTGAAGCTTTCTTT
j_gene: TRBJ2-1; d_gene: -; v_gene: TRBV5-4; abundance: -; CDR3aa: CASSLRTLLSYNEQFF; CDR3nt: TGTGCCAGCAGCTTGAGGACCTTGCTCTCCTACAATGAGCAGTTCTTC
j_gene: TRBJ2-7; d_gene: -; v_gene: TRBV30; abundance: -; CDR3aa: CAWSDLRTVRQYF; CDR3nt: TGTGCCTGGAGTGATCTTCGGACGGTGCGGCAGTACTTC
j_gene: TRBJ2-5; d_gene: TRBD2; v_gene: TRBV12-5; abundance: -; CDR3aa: CASGPFPSPLAGGEETQYF; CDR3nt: TGTGCTAGTGGGCCATTCCCATCCCCCCTAGCGGGGGGGGAAGAGACCCAGTACTTC
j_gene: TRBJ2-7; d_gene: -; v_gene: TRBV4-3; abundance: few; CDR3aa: CASSQDGWSYEQYF; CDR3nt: TGCGCCAGCAGCCAGGATGGCTGGTCCTACGAGCAGTACTTC
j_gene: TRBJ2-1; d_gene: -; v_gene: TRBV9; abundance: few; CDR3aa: CASSVLSSYNEQFF; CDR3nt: TGTGCCAGCAGCGTCTTAAGTTCCTACAATGAGCAGTTCTTC
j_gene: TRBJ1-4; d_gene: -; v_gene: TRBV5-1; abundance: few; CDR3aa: CASSSSHQSGEKLFF; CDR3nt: TGCGCCAGCAGCTCCTCACACCAAAGCGGTGAAAAACTGTTTTTT
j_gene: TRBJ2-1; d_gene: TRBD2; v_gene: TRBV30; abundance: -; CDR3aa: CAWNSGVANEQFF; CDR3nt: TGTGCCTGGAACAGCGGGGTGGCCAATGAGCAGTTCTTC
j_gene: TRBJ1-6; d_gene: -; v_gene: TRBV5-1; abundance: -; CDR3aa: CASSRDSFSPLHF; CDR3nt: TGCGCCAGCAGCCGGGACTCCTTCTCACCCCTCCACTTT
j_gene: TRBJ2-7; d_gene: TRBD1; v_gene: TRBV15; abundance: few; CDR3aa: CATSRGGQGTYEQYF; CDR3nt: TGTGCCACCAGCAGAGGTGGACAGGGGACCTACGAGCAGTACTTC
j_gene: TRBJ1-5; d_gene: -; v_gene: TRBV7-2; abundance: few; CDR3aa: CASSLEGASNQPQHF; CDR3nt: TGTGCCAGCAGCTTAGAAGGGGCGAGCAATCAGCCCCAGCATTTT
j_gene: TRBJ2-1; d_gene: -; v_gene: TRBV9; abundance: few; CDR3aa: CASSVAPTGEPYNEQFF; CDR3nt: TGTGCCAGCAGCGTAGCCCCAACAGGAGAACCCTACAATGAGCAGTTCTTC
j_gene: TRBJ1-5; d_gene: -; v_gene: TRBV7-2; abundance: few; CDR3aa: CASSPGQPNQPQHF; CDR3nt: TGTGCCAGCAGCCCCGGACAGCCCAATCAGCCCCAGCATTTT
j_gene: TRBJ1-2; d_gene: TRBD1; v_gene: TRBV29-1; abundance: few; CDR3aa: CSVEGLDRGSGGYTF; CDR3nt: TGCAGCGTTGAAGGCCTGGACAGGGGATCTGGTGGCTACACCTTC
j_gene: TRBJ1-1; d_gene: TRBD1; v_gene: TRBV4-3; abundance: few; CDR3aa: CASSQVGTGYTEAFF; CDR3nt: TGCGCCAGCAGCCAAGTGGGGACAGGGTACACTGAAGCTTTCTTT
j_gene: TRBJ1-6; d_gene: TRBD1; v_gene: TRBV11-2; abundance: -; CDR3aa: CASSTRGDRNTLHF; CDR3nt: TGTGCCAGCAGCACCAGAGGGGACAGGAATACCCTCCACTTT
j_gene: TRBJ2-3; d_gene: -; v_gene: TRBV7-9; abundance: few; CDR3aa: CAFGGTDTQYF; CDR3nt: TGTGCCTTCGGGGGCACAGATACGCAGTATTTT
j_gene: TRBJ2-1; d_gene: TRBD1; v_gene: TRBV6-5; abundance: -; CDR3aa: CASSYSGGRDEQFF; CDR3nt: TGTGCCAGCAGTTACTCAGGGGGCCGAGATGAGCAGTTCTTC
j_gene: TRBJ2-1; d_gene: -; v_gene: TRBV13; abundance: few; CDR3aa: CASSDPPHNNEQFF; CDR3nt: TGTGCCAGCAGCGATCCCCCCCACAACAATGAGCAGTTCTTC
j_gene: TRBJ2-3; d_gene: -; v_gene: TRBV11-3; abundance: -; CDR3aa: CASSFGQGTDTQYF; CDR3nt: -